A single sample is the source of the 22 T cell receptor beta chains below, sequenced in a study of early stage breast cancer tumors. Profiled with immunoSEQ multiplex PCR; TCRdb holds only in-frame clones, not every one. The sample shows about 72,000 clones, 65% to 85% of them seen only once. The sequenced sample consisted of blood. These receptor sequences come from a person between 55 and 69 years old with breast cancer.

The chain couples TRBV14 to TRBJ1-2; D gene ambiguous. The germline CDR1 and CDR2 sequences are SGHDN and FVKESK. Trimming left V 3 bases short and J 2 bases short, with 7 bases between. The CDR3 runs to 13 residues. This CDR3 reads CASSHERNYGYTF. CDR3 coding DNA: TGTGCCAGCAGCCATGAGCGAAACTATGGCTACACCTTC.

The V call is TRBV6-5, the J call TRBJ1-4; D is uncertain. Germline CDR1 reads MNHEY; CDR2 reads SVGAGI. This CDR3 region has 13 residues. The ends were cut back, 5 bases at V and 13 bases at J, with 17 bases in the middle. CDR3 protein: CASSPRPGGILFF. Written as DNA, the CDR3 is TGTGCCAGCAGTCCCAGACCAGGAGGAATACTGTTTTTT.

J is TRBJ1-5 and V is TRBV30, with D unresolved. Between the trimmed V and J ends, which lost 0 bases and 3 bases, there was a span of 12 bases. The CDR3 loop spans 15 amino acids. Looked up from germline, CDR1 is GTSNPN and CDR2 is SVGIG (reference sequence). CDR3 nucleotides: TGTGCCTGGAGTGTCCGAGCAGGCCTCAATCAGCCCCAGCATTTT. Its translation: CAWSVRAGLNQPQHF.

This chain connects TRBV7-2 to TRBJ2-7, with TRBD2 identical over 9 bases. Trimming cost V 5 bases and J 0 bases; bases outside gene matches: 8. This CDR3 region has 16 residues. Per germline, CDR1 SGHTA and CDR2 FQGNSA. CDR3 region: CASSQGLAGSSYEQYF. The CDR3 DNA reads TGTGCCAGCAGCCAGGGTCTAGCGGGGAGCTCCTACGAGCAGTACTTC.

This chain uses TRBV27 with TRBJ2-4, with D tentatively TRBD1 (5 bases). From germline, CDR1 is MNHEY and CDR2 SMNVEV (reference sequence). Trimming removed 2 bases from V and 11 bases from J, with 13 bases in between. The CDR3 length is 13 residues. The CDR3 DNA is TGTGCCAGCAGTTTAGGCGCAGGGAACGTTCAGTACTTC. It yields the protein CASSLGAGNVQYF.

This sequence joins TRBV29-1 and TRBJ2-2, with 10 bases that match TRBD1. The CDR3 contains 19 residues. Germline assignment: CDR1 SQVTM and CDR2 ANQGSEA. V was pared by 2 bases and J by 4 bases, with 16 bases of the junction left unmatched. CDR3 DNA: TGCAGCGTTGAAACAATCCCCAACTTGGGACAGGGGTTCACCGGGGAGCTGTTTTTT. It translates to CSVETIPNLGQGFTGELFF.

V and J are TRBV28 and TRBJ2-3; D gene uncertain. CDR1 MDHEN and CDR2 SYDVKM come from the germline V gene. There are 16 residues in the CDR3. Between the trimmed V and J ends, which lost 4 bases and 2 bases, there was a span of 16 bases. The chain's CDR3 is CASSSRDHPPTDTQYF. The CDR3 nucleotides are TGTGCCAGCAGTTCCCGAGACCACCCCCCCACAGATACGCAGTATTTT.

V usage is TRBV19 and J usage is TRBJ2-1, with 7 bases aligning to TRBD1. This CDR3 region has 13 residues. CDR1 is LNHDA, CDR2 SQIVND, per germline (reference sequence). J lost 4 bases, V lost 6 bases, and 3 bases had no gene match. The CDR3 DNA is TGTGCCAGTAGCCCGACAGGGTACAATGAGCAGTTCTTC. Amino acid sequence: CASSPTGYNEQFF.

Here the CDR3 reads CASWSGANEKLFF. DNA for the CDR3: TGCGCCAGCTGGTCAGGGGCAAATGAAAAACTGTTTTTT. The J gene is TRBJ1-4, the V gene TRBV4-1, with D maybe TRBD1 (6 bases). The CDR3 spans 13 residues. Germline V gene lookup returns CDR1 MGHRA and CDR2 YSYEKL. V shed 8 bases and J shed 5 bases, with 12 bases lying between them.

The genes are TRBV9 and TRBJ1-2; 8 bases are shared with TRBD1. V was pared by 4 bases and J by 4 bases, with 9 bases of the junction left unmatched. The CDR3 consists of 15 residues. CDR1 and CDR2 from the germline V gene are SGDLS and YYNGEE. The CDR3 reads CASSPRQGRGYGYTF. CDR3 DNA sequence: TGTGCCAGCAGCCCGCGACAGGGGCGAGGCTATGGCTACACCTTC.

CDR3 sequence (DNA): TGCGCCAGCAGCTCCGGGACTAGCGGGATGAGAGTGACCTACAATGAGCAGTTCTTC. It encodes CASSSGTSGMRVTYNEQFF. The J gene is TRBJ2-1, the V gene TRBV5-1, with TRBD2 identical over 13 bases. Germline CDR1 SGHRS, CDR2 YFSETQ. The CDR3 length is 19 residues. The trim removed 3 bases at V and 2 bases at J, leaving 11 bases unmatched.

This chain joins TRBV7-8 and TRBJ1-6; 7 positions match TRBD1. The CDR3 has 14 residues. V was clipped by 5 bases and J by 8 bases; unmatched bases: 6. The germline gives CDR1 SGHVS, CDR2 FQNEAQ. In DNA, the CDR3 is TGTGCCAGCAGCAGTAGGGGGCCTGATTCACCCCTCCACTTT. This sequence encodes CASSSRGPDSPLHF.

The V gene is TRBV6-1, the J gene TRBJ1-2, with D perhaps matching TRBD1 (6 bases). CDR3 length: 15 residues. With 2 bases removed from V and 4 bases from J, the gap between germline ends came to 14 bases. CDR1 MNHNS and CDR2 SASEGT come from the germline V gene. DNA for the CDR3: TGTGCCAGCAGTGAAAACAGGGCTTTATCCTATGGCTACACCTTC. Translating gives CASSENRALSYGYTF.

CDR3 bases: TGTGCCAGCTCACCAGACAGGGGATACCAAGAGACCCAGTACTTC. Protein sequence: CASSPDRGYQETQYF. The chain carries TRBV18 and TRBJ2-5; TRBD1 matches 8 bases. This CDR3 is built from 15 residues. Trimming cost V 2 bases and J 0 bases; bases outside gene matches: 2. Germline V CDR1 and CDR2: KGHSH, LQKENI.

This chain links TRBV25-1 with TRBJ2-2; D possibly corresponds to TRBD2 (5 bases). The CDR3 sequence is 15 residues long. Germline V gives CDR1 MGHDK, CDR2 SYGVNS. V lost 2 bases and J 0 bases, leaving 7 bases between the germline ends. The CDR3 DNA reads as TGTGCCAGCAGTGAAACTAGGGCGAACACCGGGGAGCTGTTTTTT. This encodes CASSETRANTGELFF.

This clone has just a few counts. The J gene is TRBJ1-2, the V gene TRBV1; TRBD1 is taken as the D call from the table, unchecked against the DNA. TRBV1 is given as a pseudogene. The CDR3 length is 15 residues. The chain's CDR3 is CTSPRTGGTLYGYTF. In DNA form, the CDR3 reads TGCACCAGCCCTCGGACAGGAGGGACACTTTATGGCTACACCTTC.

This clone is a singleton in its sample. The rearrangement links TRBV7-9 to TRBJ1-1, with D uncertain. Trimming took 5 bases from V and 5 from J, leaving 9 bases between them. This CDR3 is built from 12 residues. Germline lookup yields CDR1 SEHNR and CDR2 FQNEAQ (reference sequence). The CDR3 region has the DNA TGTGCCAGCAGCCTCGACATGACTGAAGCTTTCTTT. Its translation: CASSLDMTEAFF.

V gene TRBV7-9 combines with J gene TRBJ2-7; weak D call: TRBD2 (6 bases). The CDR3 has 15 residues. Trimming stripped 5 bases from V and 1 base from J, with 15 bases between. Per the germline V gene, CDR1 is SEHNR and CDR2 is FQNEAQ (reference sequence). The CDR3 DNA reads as TGTGCCAGCAGCGACCGGGAGAAGTGGTCCTACGAGCAGTACTTC. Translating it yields CASSDREKWSYEQYF.

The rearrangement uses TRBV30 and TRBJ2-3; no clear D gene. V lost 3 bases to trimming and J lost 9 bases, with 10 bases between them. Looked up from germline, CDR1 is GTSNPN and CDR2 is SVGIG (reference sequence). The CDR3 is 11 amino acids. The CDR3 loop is CAWRSPRTQYF. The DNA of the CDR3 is TGTGCCTGGAGGAGCCCCCGGACGCAGTATTTT.

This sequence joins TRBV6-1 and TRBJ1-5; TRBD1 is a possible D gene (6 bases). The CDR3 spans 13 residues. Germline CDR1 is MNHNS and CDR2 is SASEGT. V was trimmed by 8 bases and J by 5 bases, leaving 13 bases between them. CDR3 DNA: TGTGCCAGCGCCGGGACACCCGATCAGCCCCAGCATTTT. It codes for CASAGTPDQPQHF.

CDR3 region: CASSGRTRGAKNIQYF. The DNA for the CDR3 is TGTGCCAGCAGTGGCCGGACGAGGGGAGCCAAAAACATTCAGTACTTC. The gene calls are TRBV28 and TRBJ2-4; TRBD1 or TRBD2 may be the D gene (5 bases each). This CDR3 is 16 amino acids long. Trimming removed 5 bases from V and 0 bases from J, with 14 bases in between. Germline CDR1 is MDHEN and CDR2 is SYDVKM.

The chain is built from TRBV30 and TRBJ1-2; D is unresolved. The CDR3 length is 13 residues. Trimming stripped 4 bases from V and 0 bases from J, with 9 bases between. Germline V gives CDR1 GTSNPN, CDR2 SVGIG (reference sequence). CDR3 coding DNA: TGTGCCTGGACAGCTGGAGCTAACTATGGCTACACCTTC. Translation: CAWTAGANYGYTF.